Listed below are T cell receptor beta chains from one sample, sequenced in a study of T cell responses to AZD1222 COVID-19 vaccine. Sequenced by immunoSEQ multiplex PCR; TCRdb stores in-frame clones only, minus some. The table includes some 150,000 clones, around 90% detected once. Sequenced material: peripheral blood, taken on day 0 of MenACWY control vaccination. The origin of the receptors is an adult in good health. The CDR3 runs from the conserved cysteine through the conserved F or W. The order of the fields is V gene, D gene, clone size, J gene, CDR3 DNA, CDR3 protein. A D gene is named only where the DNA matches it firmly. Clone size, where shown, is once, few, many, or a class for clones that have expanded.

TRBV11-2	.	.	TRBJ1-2	TGTGCCAGCAGCTCCTCCGTGACCAACTATGGCTACACCTTC	CASSSSVTNYGYTF
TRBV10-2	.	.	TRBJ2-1	TGCGCCAGCAGTGAGATCGGGGGGCCAAGGAATGAGCAGTTCTTC	CASSEIGGPRNEQFF
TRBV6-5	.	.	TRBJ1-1	TGTGCCAGCAGTTACTCTTTGGTCCAGAACACTGAAGCTTTCTTT	CASSYSLVQNTEAFF
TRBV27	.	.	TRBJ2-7	TGTGCCAGCAGGGACCTTCTAAACGAGCAGTACTTC	CASRDLLNEQYF
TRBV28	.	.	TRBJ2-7	TGTGCCAGCAGTTTGTTGCGGAGTCACTACGAGCAGTACTTC	CASSLLRSHYEQYF
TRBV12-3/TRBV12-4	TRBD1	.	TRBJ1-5	TGTGCCAGCAACCTGGACAGGGTTGGCCCCCAGCATTTT	CASNLDRVGPQHF
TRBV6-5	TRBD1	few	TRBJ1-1	TGTGCCACTTCGGGACAGTTATACACTGAAGCTTTCTTT	CATSGQLYTEAFF
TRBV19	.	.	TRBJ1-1	TGTGCCAGTAGTCCCCTCGGATGGCCGGGGAACACTGAAGCTTTCTTT	CASSPLGWPGNTEAFF
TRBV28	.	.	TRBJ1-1	TGTGCCAGCAGTCCCCCTGGGGGCGGTGGTGAAGCTTTCTTT	CASSPPGGGGEAFF
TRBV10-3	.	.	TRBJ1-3	TGTGCCATCAGTGATACACACTCTGGAAACACCATATATTTT	CAISDTHSGNTIYF
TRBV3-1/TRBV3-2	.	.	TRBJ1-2	TGTGCCAGCAGCCGGCGGGGAGGTAGTGCCTACACCTTC	CASSRRGGSAYTF
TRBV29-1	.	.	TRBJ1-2	TGCAGCGTTGAAGAGGGGGGGCGAAGGTATGGCTACACCTTC	CSVEEGGRRYGYTF
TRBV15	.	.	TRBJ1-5	TGTGCCACCAGCAGAGATGGTCCGGGGGTAACATATCAGCCCCAGCATTTT	CATSRDGPGVTYQPQHF
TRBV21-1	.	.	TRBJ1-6	TGTGCCAGCAGCAAAGCGCATCCCAGCGGTTCACCCCTCCACTTT	CASSKAHPSGSPLHF
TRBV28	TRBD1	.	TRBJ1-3	TGTGCCAGCAGTTCGCGGACAGGCGGAAACACCATATATTTT	CASSSRTGGNTIYF
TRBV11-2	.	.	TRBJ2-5	TGTGCCAGCAGCTTAGGGATCCGGGGCTCAGAGACCCAGTACTTC	CASSLGIRGSETQYF
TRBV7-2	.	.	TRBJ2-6	TGTGCCAGCAGCCTCACAGGGACCGGGGCCAACGTCCTGACTTTC	CASSLTGTGANVLTF
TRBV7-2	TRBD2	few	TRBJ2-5	TGTGCCAGCAGCCAGGGACTAGCGGTGTACCAAGAGACCCAGTACTTC	CASSQGLAVYQETQYF
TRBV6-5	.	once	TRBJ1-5	TGTGCCACCGGGGGCAGGGGAGGCCAGCCCCAGCATTTT	CATGGRGGQPQHF
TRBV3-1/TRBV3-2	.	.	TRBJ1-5	TGTGCCAGCAGCCAAGATCAGCTTCAGCCCCAGCATTTT	CASSQDQLQPQHF
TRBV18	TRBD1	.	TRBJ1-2	TGTGCCAGCTCACCGACGACAGGGACATATGGCTACACCTTC	CASSPTTGTYGYTF
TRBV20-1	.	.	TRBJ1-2	TGCAGTGCTAAGTCACCCTATGGCTACACCTTC	CSAKSPYGYTF
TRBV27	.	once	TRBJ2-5	TGTGCCAGCAGTTTTTCAGGGGAGAGAAAGACCCAGTACTTC	CASSFSGERKTQYF
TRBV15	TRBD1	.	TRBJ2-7	TGTGCCACCAGGGGGACAGTGAGCTCCTACGAGCAGTACTTC	CATRGTVSSYEQYF
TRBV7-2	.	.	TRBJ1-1	TGTGCCAACTCTAAGGTCACTGAAGCTTTCTTT	CANSKVTEAFF
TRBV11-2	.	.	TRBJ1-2	TGTGCCAGCAGCGCGGGGACCCTCTACTATGGCTACACCTTC	CASSAGTLYYGYTF
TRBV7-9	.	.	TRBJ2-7	TGTGCCAGCAGCCCCCTCGGAGGAATACAAGGGTACGAGCAGTACTTC	CASSPLGGIQGYEQYF
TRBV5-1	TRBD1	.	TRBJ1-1	TGCGCCAGCAGCTCTACAGGGGGCGAAACTGAAGCTTTCTTT	CASSSTGGETEAFF
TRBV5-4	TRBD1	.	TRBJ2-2	TGTGCCAGCAGCTTGCGGGACAGGGGGACCGGGGAGCTGTTTTTT	CASSLRDRGTGELFF
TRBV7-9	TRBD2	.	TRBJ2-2	TGTGCCAGCAGGCCCAGGCTAGCGGAAAACACCGGGGAGCTGTTTTTT	CASRPRLAENTGELFF
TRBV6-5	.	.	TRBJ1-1	TGTGCCAGCAGCAAAACCGGCGCACTGAACACTGAAGCTTTCTTT	CASSKTGALNTEAFF
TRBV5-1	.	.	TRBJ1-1	TGCGCCAGCAGCTTGAACTTGGTGAACACTGAAGCTTTCTTT	CASSLNLVNTEAFF
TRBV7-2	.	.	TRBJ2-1	TGTGCCAGCAGCTCCTCGACGGGGAATGAGCAGTTCTTC	CASSSSTGNEQFF
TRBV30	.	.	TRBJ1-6	TGTGCCTGGGCAGATAATTCACCCCTCCACTTT	CAWADNSPLHF
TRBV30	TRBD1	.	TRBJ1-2	TGTGCCTGGAGGATGCGGGACAGATTCTATGGCTACACCTTC	CAWRMRDRFYGYTF
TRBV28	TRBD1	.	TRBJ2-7	TGTGCCAGCAGTTTACCCAGGGGGCCAACCTACGAGCAGTACTTC	CASSLPRGPTYEQYF
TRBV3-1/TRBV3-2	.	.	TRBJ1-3	TGTGCCAGCAGCCAAGGATACACCATATATTTT	CASSQGYTIYF
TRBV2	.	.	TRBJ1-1	TGTGCCAGCAGTGACAGGGGCACTGAAGCTTTCTTT	CASSDRGTEAFF
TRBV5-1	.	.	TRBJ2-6	TGCGCCAGCCGAACACACCTCTCTGGGGCCAACGTCCTGACTTTC	CASRTHLSGANVLTF
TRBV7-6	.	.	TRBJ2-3	TGTGCCAGCAGCTTAGGGAGGGACTGGGCAGATACGCAGTATTTT	CASSLGRDWADTQYF
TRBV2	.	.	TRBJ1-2	TGTGCCAGCAGGCGGGACACCGGTAACTATGGCTACACCTTC	CASRRDTGNYGYTF
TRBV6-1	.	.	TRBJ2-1	TGTGCCAGCAGTGACCGGGACGGAGGTGAGCAGTTCTTC	CASSDRDGGEQFF
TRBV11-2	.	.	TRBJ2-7	TGTGCCAGCAGCTTATACAGAGCCTACGAGCAGTACTTC	CASSLYRAYEQYF
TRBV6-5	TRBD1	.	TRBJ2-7	TGTGCCAGCAGTTACTCCTGGGGACAGGGCCACAAGCAGTACTTC	CASSYSWGQGHKQYF
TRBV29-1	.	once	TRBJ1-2	TGCAGCGTTGATAGGAGACCCGAGGACTATGGCTACACCTTC	CSVDRRPEDYGYTF
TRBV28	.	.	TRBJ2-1	TGTGCCAGCATCTCGAGCCCTCCGCCTAACAATGAGCAGTTCTTC	CASISSPPPNNEQFF
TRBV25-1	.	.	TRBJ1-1	TGTGCCAGCAGCCTCAGGGATCACACTGAAGCTTTCTTT	CASSLRDHTEAFF
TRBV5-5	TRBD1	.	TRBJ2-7	TGTGCCAGCAGCTTGCAGGCAGGGGGTACCTACGAGCAGTACTTC	CASSLQAGGTYEQYF
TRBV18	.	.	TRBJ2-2	TGTGCCAGCTCACCACCGGAACAGGTTACGAACACCGGGGAGCTGTTTTTT	CASSPPEQVTNTGELFF
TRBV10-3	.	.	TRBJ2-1	TGTGCCATCAGTGGAGGGAGCAATGAGCAGTTCTTC	CAISGGSNEQFF